Shown below are 28 T cell receptor beta chains from a single sample sequenced in a study of shared clonotypes between healthy human individuals (dated by TCRdb to the early 2020s). Library preparation was by the immunoSEQ multiplex PCR assay. TCRdb re-hosts the immuneACCESS table, in-frame sequences only. Its copies lack some clones; in the studies checked, an unresolved V gene accounts for under half of them, and the cause for the rest is not known. Present in this sample are around 940,000 clones, approximately 80% of which were seen just once. The top ten hold about 1.5% of the sample. The source material was memory CD4+ T cells sorted from blood. The sample's cell subset or site label is to be understood as: CD45RA-negative fraction. These receptors originate from a man between 18 and 35 years old in good health.

In its sample, this clone was seen a few times. This CDR3 reads CASSETGREQYF. The DNA of the CDR3 is TGTGCCAGCAGTGAAACAGGGCGGGAGCAGTACTTC. The V gene is TRBV6-1, the J gene TRBJ2-7, with a tentative D call TRBD1 (6 bases). Trimming removed 2 bases from V and 7 bases from J, with 9 bases in between. CDR1 is MNHNS, CDR2 SASEGT, per germline. The CDR3 contains 12 residues.

The chain recombines TRBV7-8 with TRBJ1-2, with D unresolved. Trimming removed 5 bases at V and 6 bases at J, with 19 bases between. The CDR3 contains 15 residues. CDR1 SGHVS and CDR2 FQNEAQ come from the germline V gene. CDR3 coding DNA: TGTGCCAGCAGCACCCGTTTAAGGCACCAAGATGGCTACACCTTC. Its protein is CASSTRLRHQDGYTF.

J is TRBJ2-2 and V is TRBV5-1; possible D gene TRBD1, 6 bases. V was pared by 0 bases and J by 4 bases, with 7 bases between. The CDR3 contains 14 residues. CDR1 is SGHRS and CDR2 is YFSETQ in the germline V gene. The CDR3 loop is CASSLGTATGELFF. Here the CDR3 DNA reads TGCGCCAGCAGCTTGGGGACAGCCACCGGGGAGCTGTTTTTT.

Ten or more counts support this clone. The chain is built from TRBV6-1 and TRBJ2-7; a weak D match, TRBD1 (5 bases). V was clipped by 6 bases and J by 0 bases, with 9 bases between them. Germline-derived CDR1 and CDR2 are MNHNS and SASEGT. The CDR3 is 13 amino acids. The CDR3 sequence: CASRMTVSYEQYF. In DNA, the CDR3 is TGTGCCAGCAGGATGACAGTCTCCTACGAGCAGTACTTC.

The rearrangement links TRBV19 to TRBJ2-1; 8 positions match TRBD1. Germline assignment: CDR1 LNHDA and CDR2 SQIVND (reference sequence). V was pared by 6 bases and J by 4 bases, with 5 bases of the junction left unmatched. This CDR3 contains 14 residues. The CDR3 protein is CASRSGTGYNEQFF. In DNA, the CDR3 is TGTGCCAGTAGATCCGGGACAGGTTACAATGAGCAGTTCTTC.

In its sample, this clone was seen a few times. The chain uses TRBV7-9 and TRBJ1-5, with D possibly being TRBD1 (5 bases). This CDR3 has 15 residues. The germline CDR1 and CDR2 sequences are SEHNR and FQNEAQ (reference sequence). Trimming took 1 base from V and 6 from J, leaving 13 bases between them. CDR3 DNA: TGTGCCAGCAGCTTAGACCAGGGAAGTGGTCAGCCCCAGCATTTT. It specifies CASSLDQGSGQPQHF.

The gene calls are TRBV18 and TRBJ2-7; the match to TRBD2 covers 12 bases. Germline V CDR1 and CDR2: KGHSH, LQKENI. This CDR3 has 15 residues. Trimming at V came to 3 bases and at J to 4 bases, leaving 4 bases not matched to a gene. The CDR3 DNA reads as TGTGCCAGCTCACCCGGGACTAGCGGGCAATACGAGCAGTACTTC. It encodes CASSPGTSGQYEQYF.

There are a few counts of this clone. Other DNA sequences in the sample encode the same CDR3. The chain carries TRBV7-9 and TRBJ1-1; 7 positions agree with TRBD1. Trimming cost V 4 bases and J 1 base; bases outside gene matches: 3. The CDR3 is 14 amino acids. Germline CDR1 reads SEHNR; CDR2 reads FQNEAQ (reference sequence). This chain's CDR3 is CASSSDRPNTEAFF. The CDR3 DNA sequence: TGTGCCAGCAGCTCGGACAGGCCGAACACTGAAGCTTTCTTT.

The V and J genes are TRBV11-3 and TRBJ2-6; a weak D match, TRBD1 (5 bases). V dropped 2 bases and J dropped 4 bases, with 15 bases sitting between them. The CDR3 has 17 residues. Germline V CDR1 and CDR2: SGHNT, YENEEA. DNA of the CDR3: TGTGCCAGCAGCTTACCGCCAGGGTCCACCGGGGCCAACGTCCTGACTTTC. Translated: CASSLPPGSTGANVLTF. Supplemented by reference TRBV11-3 and TRBJ2-6, the full variable domain reads EAGVVQSPRYKIIEKKQPVAFWCNPISGHNTLYWYLQNLGQGPELLIRYENEEAVDDSQLPKDRFSAERLKGVDSTLKIQPAELGDSAVYLCASSLPPGSTGANVLTFGAGSRLTVL.

V gene TRBV5-1 combines with J gene TRBJ2-7; 12 bases align to TRBD1. Germline V lookup: CDR1 SGHRS, CDR2 YFSETQ. This CDR3 is 16 amino acids long. The ends lost 5 bases at V and 5 bases at J; junction bases unmatched: 11. The CDR3, as DNA: TGCGCCAGCAGTCGAGAATTGGGACAGGGGGCCCACGAGCAGTACTTC. Its translation: CASSRELGQGAHEQYF.

With regard to this clone: Other DNA sequences within the sample encode an identical CDR3. The V call is TRBV10-1, the J call TRBJ2-3; D gene uncertain. Germline CDR1 and CDR2: WNHNN and SYGVQD (reference sequence). The CDR3 runs to 12 residues. The V gene lost 0 bases and the J gene lost 2 bases, with 0 bases spanning the gap. The CDR3 protein is CASSESTDTQYF. The CDR3, as DNA: TGCGCCAGCAGTGAGTCCACAGATACGCAGTATTTT.

This chain uses TRBV2 with TRBJ2-5, with 8 bases matching TRBD2. Per germline, CDR1 SNHLY and CDR2 FYNNEI. The ends lost 10 bases at V and 5 bases at J; junction bases unmatched: 9. The CDR3 runs 13 residues. The CDR3 reads CATRTSGMETQYF. CDR3 bases: TGTGCCACCCGAACTAGCGGCATGGAGACCCAGTACTTC.

V gene TRBV28 combines with J gene TRBJ2-3, with 7 positions matching TRBD2. The V gene end was trimmed by 3 bases and the J gene end by 1 base; junction bases not matched to a gene: 4. The CDR3 contains 15 residues. Germline assignment: CDR1 MDHEN and CDR2 SYDVKM. As DNA, the CDR3 is TGTGCCAGCAGTTTTTCCCTAGCGGGCACAGATACGCAGTATTTT. This codes for CASSFSLAGTDTQYF.

A few counts support this clone. This chain uses TRBV6-5 with TRBJ2-1; D perhaps matches TRBD1 (5 bases). This CDR3 region has 14 residues. The germline V and J ends were trimmed by 3 bases and 5 bases, with 11 bases remaining between them. The germline V gene encodes CDR1 MNHEY and CDR2 SVGAGI. The CDR3 region is CASSYTLTDNEQFF. For the CDR3, the DNA is TGTGCCAGCAGTTATACCCTGACAGACAATGAGCAGTTCTTC.

The gene calls are TRBV4-3 and TRBJ1-6, with 7 bases that match TRBD1. The germline CDR1 and CDR2 sequences are LGHNA and YSLEER. V lost 4 bases, J lost 5 bases, and 5 bases stayed unmatched. This CDR3 spans 15 amino acids. CDR3 sequence (DNA): TGCGCCAGCAGCCTGACAGACAGGGATAATTCACCCCTCCACTTT. Translated: CASSLTDRDNSPLHF.

This chain uses TRBV6-5 with TRBJ2-7; 11 bases align to TRBD2. Germline loops: CDR1 MNHEY, CDR2 SVGAGI. Trimming took 0 bases from V and 8 from J; bases not matched to a gene: 9. This CDR3 has 16 amino acids. Here the CDR3 DNA reads TGTGCCAGCAGTTACTCGGGACTAGCGGAGCCCGGCAAGCAGTACTTC. Translated, it gives CASSYSGLAEPGKQYF.

This clone appeared many times. Other nucleotide sequences from this sample produce the same CDR3. V is TRBV7-2 and J is TRBJ1-1; the D is unclear. Trimming removed 3 bases from V and 8 bases from J, with 7 bases in between. The CDR3 runs 11 residues. Germline loops: CDR1 SGHTA, CDR2 FQGNSA. This CDR3 is CASSFGREAFF. In DNA, the CDR3 is TGTGCCAGCAGCTTTGGGAGGGAAGCTTTCTTT. Full variable domain (outside the CDR3, taken from reference TRBV7-2 and TRBJ1-1): GAGVSQSPSNKVTEKGKDVELRCDPISGHTALYWYRQSLGQGLEFLIYFQGNSAPDKSGLPSDRFSAERTGGSVSTLTIQRTQQEDSAVYLCASSFGREAFFGQGTRLTVV.

The chain combines TRBV27 with TRBJ2-5, with D possibly being TRBD1 (6 bases). The CDR3 covers 14 residues. Germline values: CDR1 MNHEY, CDR2 SMNVEV (reference sequence). V lost 4 bases and J lost 4, with 13 bases in between. The CDR3, as DNA: TGTGCCAGCAGTTCCTTGGGGGCGAGAGAGACCCAGTACTTC. This codes for CASSSLGARETQYF.

V usage is TRBV7-9 and J usage is TRBJ1-3; no clear D. V was clipped by 4 bases and J by 8 bases, with 12 bases between them. The V gene's germline CDR1 is SEHNR and CDR2 FQNEAQ (reference sequence). The CDR3 is made up of 13 amino acids. The CDR3 is CASSSNAPYTIYF. DNA of the CDR3: TGTGCCAGCAGCTCTAACGCTCCTTACACCATATATTTT. The full variable domain, rest sourced from reference TRBV7-9 and TRBJ1-3, is DTGVSQNPRHKITKRGQNVTFRCDPISEHNRLYWYRQTLGQGPEFLTYFQNEAQLEKSRLLSDRFSAERPKGSFSTLEIQRTEQGDSAMYLCASSSNAPYTIYFGEGSWLTVV.

The chain employs TRBV19 and TRBJ1-1; weak D call: TRBD1 (5 bases). V dropped 2 bases and J dropped 4 bases, with 14 bases sitting between them. Germline CDR1 and CDR2: LNHDA and SQIVND (reference sequence). The CDR3 is made up of 15 amino acids. CDR3 loop: CASSISYRGGTEAFF. The CDR3 nucleotides read TGTGCCAGTAGTATAAGTTATAGGGGAGGCACTGAAGCTTTCTTT.

J is TRBJ1-2 and V is TRBV5-6, with 8 bases aligning to TRBD1. The CDR3 covers 16 residues. Germline V gene sequence: CDR1 SGHDT, CDR2 YYEEEE. The trim removed 1 base at V and 5 bases at J, leaving 10 bases unmatched. The CDR3 loop is CASSLLLARGLYGYTF. The CDR3 DNA is TGTGCCAGCAGCTTGCTCCTAGCCAGGGGGCTGTATGGCTACACCTTC.

To note about this clone: This same CDR3 is encoded by further DNA sequences in the sample. The V call is TRBV30, the J call TRBJ1-2, with TRBD1 matching over 11 bases. CDR1 is GTSNPN, CDR2 SVGIG, per germline (reference sequence). CDR3 length: 13 amino acids. Losses at the gene ends were 0 bases for V and 7 bases for J; bases not matched to a gene: 1. CDR3 protein: CAWSVDRGLGYTF. The CDR3 DNA reads TGTGCCTGGAGTGTGGACAGGGGGCTTGGCTACACCTTC.

This clone was seen a single time. The rearrangement links TRBV5-1 to TRBJ2-7; 9 bases fit TRBD1. Germline values: CDR1 SGHRS, CDR2 YFSETQ. J was trimmed by 6 bases and V by 4 bases; bases with no gene match: 5. The CDR3 runs 13 residues. The CDR3 loop is CASSQDRGGEQYF. CDR3 coding DNA: TGCGCCAGCAGCCAGGACAGGGGAGGCGAGCAGTACTTC.

Written as DNA, the CDR3 is TGCGCCAGCACCCCCGGGACCACGAACACCGGGGAGCTGTTTTTT. It specifies CASTPGTTNTGELFF. The chain carries TRBV10-1 and TRBJ2-2, with D possibly being TRBD1 or TRBD2 (5 bases each). There are 15 residues in the CDR3. Germline CDR1 is WNHNN and CDR2 is SYGVQD (reference sequence). Trimming cost V 7 bases and J 0 bases, with 12 bases left between them.

The rearrangement links TRBV5-4 to TRBJ2-3; the D is unclear. Germline V gene data show CDR1 as SGHNT and CDR2 as YYREEE (reference sequence). The CDR3 spans 16 residues. Trimming took off 4 bases at V and 0 bases at J, with 15 bases between the two ends. CDR3 region: CASSANSLGSTDTQYF. In DNA, the CDR3 is TGTGCCAGCAGCGCGAATTCGTTGGGTAGCACAGATACGCAGTATTTT.

V gene TRBV5-1 combines with J gene TRBJ2-7; 8 nucleotides line up with TRBD2. Looked up from germline, CDR1 is SGHRS and CDR2 is YFSETQ. This CDR3 is built from 13 residues. V was clipped by 5 bases and J by 7 bases; unmatched bases: 8. DNA for the CDR3: TGCGCCAGCAGGCAGATAGCGGGAACAGAGCAGTACTTC. Its translation is CASRQIAGTEQYF. The variable domain in full, with the rest retrieved from reference TRBV5-1 and TRBJ2-7, is KAGVTQTPRYLIKTRGQQVTLSCSPISGHRSVSWYQQTPGQGLQFLFEYFSETQRNKGNFPGRFSGRQFSNSRSEMNVSTLELGDSALYLCASRQIAGTEQYFGPGTRLTVT.

This clone was seen just once. The chain carries TRBV11-1 and TRBJ2-2; 7 positions agree with TRBD1. V shed 5 bases and J 3 bases; nucleotides not matched to a gene: 9. CDR3 size: 16 residues. Germline V gene data show CDR1 as SGHAT and CDR2 as FQDESV (reference sequence). This CDR3 is CASSGRGTGDTGELFF. In nucleotides, the CDR3 is TGTGCCAGCAGCGGAAGGGGTACAGGGGACACCGGGGAGCTGTTTTTT.

This chain connects TRBV25-1 to TRBJ1-2; D gene ambiguous. Germline CDR1 reads MGHDK; CDR2 reads SYGVNS. There are 13 residues in the CDR3. V shed 8 bases and J shed 3 bases, with 13 bases lying between them. CDR3 sequence reads: CASFSNTDYGYTF. CDR3 nucleotides: TGTGCCAGCTTCTCTAATACAGACTATGGCTACACCTTC.